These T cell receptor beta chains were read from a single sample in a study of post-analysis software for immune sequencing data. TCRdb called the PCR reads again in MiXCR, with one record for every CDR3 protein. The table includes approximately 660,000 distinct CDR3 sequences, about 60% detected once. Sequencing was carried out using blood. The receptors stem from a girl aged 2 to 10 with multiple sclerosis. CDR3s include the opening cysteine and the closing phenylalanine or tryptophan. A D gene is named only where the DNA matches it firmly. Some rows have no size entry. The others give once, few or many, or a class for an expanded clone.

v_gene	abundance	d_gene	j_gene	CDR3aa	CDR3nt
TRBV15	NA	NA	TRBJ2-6	CATSRGGSGAAGANVLTF	TGTGCCACCAGCAGAGGCGGGTCAGGGGCCGCTGGGGCCAACGTCCTGACTTTC
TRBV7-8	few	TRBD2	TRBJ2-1	CASSLGLVASGGLLQFF	TGTGCCAGCAGCTTAGGTTTGGTTGCTAGCGGGGGCCTATTGCAGTTCTTC
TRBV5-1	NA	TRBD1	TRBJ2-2	CASSLIAGTGNTGELFF	TGCGCCAGCAGCTTAATCGCCGGGACAGGGAACACCGGGGAGCTGTTTTTT
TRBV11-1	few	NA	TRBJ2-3	CASSPSSGKRTDTQYF	TGTGCCAGCAGCCCTTCCTCGGGGAAACGCACAGATACGCAGTATTTT
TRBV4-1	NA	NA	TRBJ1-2	CASSQDGANYGYTF	TGCGCCAGCAGCCAAGACGGAGCTAACTATGGCTACACCTTC
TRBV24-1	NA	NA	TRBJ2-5	CATSERGGNRETQYF	TGTGCCACCAGTGAAAGGGGCGGCAATCGGGAGACCCAGTACTTC
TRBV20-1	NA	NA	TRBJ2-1	CSAIKGHPTYNEQFF	TGCAGTGCTATTAAGGGACACCCTACCTACAATGAGCAGTTCTTC
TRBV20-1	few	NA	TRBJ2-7	CSVRSATYEQYF	TGCAGTGTTCGGAGTGCTACCTACGAGCAGTACTTC
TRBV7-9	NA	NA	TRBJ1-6	CASSSRNSPLHF	TGTGCCAGCAGCTCCAGGAATTCACCCCTCCACTTT
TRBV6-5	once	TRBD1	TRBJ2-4	CASSPGTGVKQYF	TGTGCCAGCAGCCCCGGGACAGGGGTAAAGCAGTACTTC
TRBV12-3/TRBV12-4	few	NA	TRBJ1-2	CASSFAGETGYTF	TGTGCCAGCAGTTTTGCGGGGGAGACTGGCTACACCTTC
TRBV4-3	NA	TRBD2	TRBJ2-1	CASSPYSTSGENNEQFF	TGCGCCAGCAGCCCATATTCCACTAGCGGGGAGAATAATGAGCAGTTCTTC
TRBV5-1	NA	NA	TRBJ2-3	CASSLVQSKDTQYF	TGCGCCAGCAGTCTGGTGCAGTCTAAGGATACGCAGTATTTT
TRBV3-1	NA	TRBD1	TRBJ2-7	CASSQVSQGASLGEQYF	TGTGCCAGCAGCCAAGTCTCACAGGGGGCTTCCCTCGGCGAGCAGTACTTC
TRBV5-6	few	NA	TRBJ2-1	CASSLPLSYNEQFF	TGTGCCAGCAGCTTACCCCTGTCCTACAATGAGCAGTTCTTC
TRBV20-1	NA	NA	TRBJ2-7	CSAMGRRGGTLNSYEQYF	TGCAGTGCTATGGGACGTAGGGGCGGGACCCTCAACTCCTACGAGCAGTACTTC